This passage covers 9 T cell receptor beta chains from one sample sequenced in a study of blood T cell repertoires in COVID-19. This table comes from immunoSEQ multiplex PCR, and its TCRdb copy is limited to in-frame clones, with some not included. The sample yields approximately 300,000 clones, approximately 89% seen once. Sequenced input: PBMCs or T cells enriched from blood (not recorded which). The receptors stem from a young woman who had recovered from COVID-19.

The genes are TRBV5-1 and TRBJ1-1, with unresolved D. The CDR3 has 14 amino acids. V was pared by 0 bases and J by 8 bases, with 14 bases between. Germline V gene sequence: CDR1 SGHRS, CDR2 YFSETQ. DNA for the CDR3: TGCGCCAGCAGCTTGGTGGCCCCAACAGAAGAAGCTTTCTTT. Translating it yields CASSLVAPTEEAFF.

The genes are TRBV27 and TRBJ2-7, with 9 bases matching TRBD1. Germline lookup yields CDR1 MNHEY and CDR2 SMNVEV (reference sequence). The CDR3 is 14 amino acids. V gave up 3 bases and J gave up 3 bases; unmatched junction bases: 3. CDR3 protein: CASSFGTGYYEQYF. The CDR3 bases are TGTGCCAGCAGTTTCGGGACAGGGTACTACGAGCAGTACTTC.

The chain is built from TRBV4-1 and TRBJ1-1; a possible D gene is TRBD1 (6 bases). The CDR3 spans 15 residues. Trimming removed 1 base from V and 5 bases from J, with 14 bases in between. CDR1 and CDR2 from the germline V gene are MGHRA and YSYEKL. In DNA form, the CDR3 reads TGCGCCAGCAGCCAAGGGGCGGGGGCGCCGACTGAAGCTTTCTTT. As protein: CASSQGAGAPTEAFF.

The chain links TRBV27 to TRBJ1-1, with a tentative D call TRBD1 (6 bases). Germline lookup yields CDR1 MNHEY and CDR2 SMNVEV (reference sequence). CDR3 length: 14 residues. V lost 4 bases to trimming and J lost 7 bases, with 16 bases between them. CDR3: CASSSVRGAIEAFF. In nucleotides, the CDR3 is TGTGCCAGCAGTTCAGTCCGGGGGGCTATTGAAGCTTTCTTT.

The chain joins TRBV4-1 to TRBJ2-7, with 14 nucleotides matching TRBD2. The V and J ends lost 4 bases and 6 bases, in that order; junction bases with no gene match: 5. The CDR3 is 15 amino acids. The V gene's germline CDR1 is MGHRA and CDR2 YSYEKL. For the CDR3, the DNA is TGCGCCAGCAGCCCATCCGGGACTAGCGGGAGCGAGCAGTACTTC. Protein product: CASSPSGTSGSEQYF.

The rearrangement joins TRBV10-3 to TRBJ2-1, with TRBD1 identical over 10 bases. The CDR3 has 18 residues. J lost 8 bases, V lost 4 bases, and 17 bases had no gene match. The germline V gene encodes CDR1 ENHRY and CDR2 SYGVKD. DNA for the CDR3: TGTGCCATCAGTGGAAGCCTTGGACAGGGGGGCGCAATCGATGAGCAGTTCTTC. This translates into CAISGSLGQGGAIDEQFF.

CDR3 protein: CASSKVIQGPSSDQPQHF. DNA of the CDR3: TGTGCCAGCAGCAAAGTGATCCAGGGCCCATCTTCGGATCAGCCCCAGCATTTT. The chain combines TRBV21-1 with TRBJ1-5; the table's TRBD1 call for D was not verified on the DNA. TRBV21-1 is recorded as a pseudogene. The CDR3 consists of 18 residues.

This chain uses TRBV6-5 with TRBJ2-3, with D possibly being TRBD2 (6 bases). CDR3 length: 14 amino acids. The germline gives CDR1 MNHEY, CDR2 SVGAGI. V was shortened by 5 bases and J by 6 bases, with 15 bases between the two germline ends. The CDR3 region is CASSLRRAPDTQYF. CDR3 nucleotides: TGTGCCAGCAGTCTACGGAGGGCTCCGGATACGCAGTATTTT.

This chain connects TRBV28 to TRBJ2-5, with D perhaps matching TRBD2 (5 bases). V was cut by 3 bases and J by 5 bases, with 13 bases left in between. Per the germline V gene, CDR1 is MDHEN and CDR2 is SYDVKM. CDR3 length equals 14 residues. CDR3 sequence: CASSFEGRRETQYF. Here the CDR3 DNA reads TGTGCCAGCAGTTTCGAGGGTAGGCGGGAGACCCAGTACTTC.